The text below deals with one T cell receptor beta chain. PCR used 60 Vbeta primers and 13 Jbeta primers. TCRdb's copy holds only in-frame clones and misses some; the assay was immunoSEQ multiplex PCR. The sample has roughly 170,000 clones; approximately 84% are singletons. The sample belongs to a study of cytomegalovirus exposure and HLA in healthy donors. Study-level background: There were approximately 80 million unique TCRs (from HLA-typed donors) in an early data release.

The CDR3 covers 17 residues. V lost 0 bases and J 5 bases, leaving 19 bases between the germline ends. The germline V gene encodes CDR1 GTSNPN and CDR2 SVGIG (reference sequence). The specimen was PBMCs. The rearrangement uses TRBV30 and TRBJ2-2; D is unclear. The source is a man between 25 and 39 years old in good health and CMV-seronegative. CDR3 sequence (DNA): TGTGCCTGGAGTGTACAGATAGGTTCGGCGTTTACCGGGGAGCTGTTTTTT. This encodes CAWSVQIGSAFTGELFF.